This T cell receptor beta chain was obtained from a study of T cells in Graves' hyperthyroidism and ophthalmopathy. Looked up from germline, CDR1 is MGHRA and CDR2 is YSYEKL. V dropped 3 bases and J dropped 14 bases, with 25 bases sitting between them. This CDR3 is built from 15 residues. Those with hyperthyroidism were 18 to 65 years old, newly diagnosed, and ill for under 2 months. Uncontrolled infection, other autoimmune disease, pregnancy or lactation excluded patients. Amplification of TCR beta CDR3 regions was performed using RNA transcripts as template. HTBI primers were used for first-round RT-PCR of the TCR CDR3. MiXCR, applied by TCRdb to the multiplex PCR reads, yields one record per CDR3 protein. The sample consists of approximately 400,000 distinct CDR3 sequences, over 11% of them appearing once.

This receptor was identified in a woman aged 60-75 years with Graves' hyperthyroidism. Material: blood. The genes are TRBV4-1 and TRBJ1-2, with D perhaps TRBD1 (5 bases). CDR3: CASSQGGTVSLLQTF. CDR3 DNA: TGCGCCAGCAGCCAGGGTGGGACGGTCTCGTTGCTTCAGACCTTC.